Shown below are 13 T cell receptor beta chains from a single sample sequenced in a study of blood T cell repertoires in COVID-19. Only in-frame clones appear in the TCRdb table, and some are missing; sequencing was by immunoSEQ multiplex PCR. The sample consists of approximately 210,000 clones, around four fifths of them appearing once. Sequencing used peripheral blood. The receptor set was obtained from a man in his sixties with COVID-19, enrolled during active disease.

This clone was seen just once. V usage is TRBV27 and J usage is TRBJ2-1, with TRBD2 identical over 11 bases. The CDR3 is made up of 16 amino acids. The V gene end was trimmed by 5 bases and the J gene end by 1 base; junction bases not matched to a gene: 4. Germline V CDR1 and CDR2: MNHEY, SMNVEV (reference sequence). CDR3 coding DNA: TGTGCCAGCAGTCCCCGACTAGCGGGGTCCTACAATGAGCAGTTCTTC. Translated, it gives CASSPRLAGSYNEQFF.

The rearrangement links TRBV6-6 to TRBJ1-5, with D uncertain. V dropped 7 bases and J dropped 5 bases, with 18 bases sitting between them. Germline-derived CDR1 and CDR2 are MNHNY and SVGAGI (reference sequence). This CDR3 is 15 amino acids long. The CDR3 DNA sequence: TGTGCCAGCAATGAACGGGAAAGCGTATATCAGCCCCAGCATTTT. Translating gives CASNERESVYQPQHF.

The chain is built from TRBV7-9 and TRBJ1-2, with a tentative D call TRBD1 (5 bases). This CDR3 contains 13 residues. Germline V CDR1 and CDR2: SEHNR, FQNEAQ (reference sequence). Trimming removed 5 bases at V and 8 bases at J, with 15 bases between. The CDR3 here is CASSPVGGRGYTF. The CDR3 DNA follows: TGTGCCAGCAGCCCGGTGGGGGGACGGGGCTACACCTTC.

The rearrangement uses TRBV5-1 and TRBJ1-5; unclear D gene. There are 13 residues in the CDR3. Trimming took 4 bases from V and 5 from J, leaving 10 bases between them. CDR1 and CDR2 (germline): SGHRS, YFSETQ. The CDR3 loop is CASSRLGDQPQHF. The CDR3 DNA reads TGCGCCAGCAGCCGACTCGGGGATCAGCCCCAGCATTTT. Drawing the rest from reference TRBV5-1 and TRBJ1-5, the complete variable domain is KAGVTQTPRYLIKTRGQQVTLSCSPISGHRSVSWYQQTPGQGLQFLFEYFSETQRNKGNFPGRFSGRQFSNSRSEMNVSTLELGDSALYLCASSRLGDQPQHFGDGTRLSIL.

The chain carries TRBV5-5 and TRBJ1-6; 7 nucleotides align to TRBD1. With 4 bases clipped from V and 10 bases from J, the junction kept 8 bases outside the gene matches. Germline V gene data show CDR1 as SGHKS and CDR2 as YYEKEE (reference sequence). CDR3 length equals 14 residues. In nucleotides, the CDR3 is TGTGCCAGCAGCCCGACAGGGCCCGGCTCACCCCTCCACTTT. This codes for CASSPTGPGSPLHF.

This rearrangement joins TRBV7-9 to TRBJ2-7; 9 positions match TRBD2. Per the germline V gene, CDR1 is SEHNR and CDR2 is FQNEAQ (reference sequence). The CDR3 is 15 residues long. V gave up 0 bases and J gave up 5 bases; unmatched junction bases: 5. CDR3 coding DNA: TGTGCCAGCAGCTTAGCTTCCGGGACTAGCAACGAGCAGTACTTC. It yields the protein CASSLASGTSNEQYF.

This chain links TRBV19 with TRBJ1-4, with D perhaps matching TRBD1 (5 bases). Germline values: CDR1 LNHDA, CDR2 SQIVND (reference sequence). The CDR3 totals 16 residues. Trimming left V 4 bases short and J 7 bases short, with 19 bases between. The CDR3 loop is CASSTWGSGRGEKLFF. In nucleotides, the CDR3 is TGTGCCAGTAGTACCTGGGGATCAGGGCGAGGTGAAAAACTGTTTTTT.

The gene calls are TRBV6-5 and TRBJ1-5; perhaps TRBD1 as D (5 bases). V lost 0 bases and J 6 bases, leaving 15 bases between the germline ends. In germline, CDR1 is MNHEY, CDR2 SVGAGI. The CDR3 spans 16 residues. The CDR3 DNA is TGTGCCAGCAGTTACTCGTCGGGGGGAGGAATTCAGCCCCAGCATTTT. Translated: CASSYSSGGGIQPQHF.

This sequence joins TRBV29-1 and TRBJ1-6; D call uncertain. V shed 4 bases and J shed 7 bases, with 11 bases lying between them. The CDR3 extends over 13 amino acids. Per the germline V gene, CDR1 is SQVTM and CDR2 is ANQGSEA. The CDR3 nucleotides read TGCAGCGTTGCGAGCTCAACCAATTCACCCCTCCACTTT. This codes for CSVASSTNSPLHF.

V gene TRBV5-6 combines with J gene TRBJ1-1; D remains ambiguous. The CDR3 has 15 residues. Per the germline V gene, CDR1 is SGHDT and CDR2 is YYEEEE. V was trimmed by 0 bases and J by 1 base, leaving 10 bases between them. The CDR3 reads CASSLGSSKNTEAFF. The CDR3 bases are TGTGCCAGCAGCTTGGGCAGTTCGAAGAACACTGAAGCTTTCTTT.

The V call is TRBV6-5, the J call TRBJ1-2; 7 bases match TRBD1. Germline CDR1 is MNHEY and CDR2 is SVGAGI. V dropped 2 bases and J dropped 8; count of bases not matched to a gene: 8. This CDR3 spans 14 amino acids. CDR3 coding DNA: TGTGCCAGCAGTTACATTGGGACAGTTGGGGGCTACACCTTC. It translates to CASSYIGTVGGYTF.

CDR3: CASSRSLLRGTEAFF. CDR3 coding DNA: TGTGCCAGCAGCCGGTCTCTTTTACGGGGCACTGAAGCTTTCTTT. This chain links TRBV7-9 with TRBJ1-1; D unresolved. The V and J ends lost 5 bases and 4 bases respectively, with 17 bases between them. The CDR3 totals 15 residues. Germline CDR1 SEHNR, CDR2 FQNEAQ (reference sequence).

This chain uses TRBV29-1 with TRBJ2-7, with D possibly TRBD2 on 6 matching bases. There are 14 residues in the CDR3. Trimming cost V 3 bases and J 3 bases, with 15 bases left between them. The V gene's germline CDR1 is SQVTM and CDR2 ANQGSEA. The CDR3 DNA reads TGCAGCGTTGAGGAGGGGTCGGCGGACTACGAGCAGTACTTC. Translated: CSVEEGSADYEQYF.